This TCR beta chain was obtained from a study of blood T cell repertoires in COVID-19. The junction had 10 bases not matched to a gene; V was cut back by 7 bases and J by 8 bases. Germline V gene lookup returns CDR1 LNHDA and CDR2 SQIVND (reference sequence). The CDR3 length is 15 residues. Profiling relied on immunoSEQ multiplex PCR, and the TCRdb table lists in-frame clones only, not all of them. This sample carries some 350,000 clones, roughly 87% of them seen once, and the ten largest clones take 2.5% to 3%. The chain has TRBV19 and TRBJ1-4; 10 nucleotides match TRBD1. The sequence was collected from a young woman who had recovered from COVID-19. Specimen: PBMCs or T cells enriched from blood (not recorded which). CDR3 in DNA: TGTGCCAGTACCCTATGGGGACAGGGGAACGAAAAACTGTTTTTT. Translating gives CASTLWGQGNEKLFF.